Listed here are 28 T cell receptor beta chains from one sample, sequenced in a study of blood T cell repertoires in COVID-19. Sequencing used immunoSEQ multiplex PCR; TCRdb keeps in-frame clones, though not all of them. The sample lists under 350,000 clones; around 85% were seen once. The source material was PBMCs or T cells enriched from blood (not recorded which). These receptors all come from a woman in her thirties or forties with acute COVID-19.

The V call is TRBV7-2, the J call TRBJ1-5; 7 bases match TRBD1. After removal of 0 bases from V and 0 bases from J, the junction contained 5 bases not matched to a gene. Germline values: CDR1 SGHTA, CDR2 FQGNSA. The CDR3 runs 17 residues. This CDR3 reads CASSLAQGVYSNQPQHF. CDR3 DNA: TGTGCCAGCAGCTTAGCGCAGGGGGTCTATAGCAATCAGCCCCAGCATTTT. Drawing the rest from reference TRBV7-2 and TRBJ1-5, the complete variable domain is GAGVSQSPSNKVTEKGKDVELRCDPISGHTALYWYRQSLGQGLEFLIYFQGNSAPDKSGLPSDRFSAERTGGSVSTLTIQRTQQEDSAVYLCASSLAQGVYSNQPQHFGDGTRLSIL.

This chain links TRBV4-2 with TRBJ2-3, with 12 positions matching TRBD2. V lost 4 bases and J lost 0; bases outside the gene matches: 2. This CDR3 has 16 amino acids. Germline V gives CDR1 LGHNA, CDR2 YNFKEQ. The CDR3 nucleotides are TGTGCCAGCAGCCTCACTAGCGGGGGGAGCACAGATACGCAGTATTTT. This translates into CASSLTSGGSTDTQYF.

The chain carries TRBV20-1 and TRBJ2-1; D call uncertain. The V gene lost 3 bases and the J gene lost 3 bases, with 12 bases spanning the gap. The CDR3 totals 14 residues. The V gene's germline CDR1 is DFQATT and CDR2 SNEGSKA (reference sequence). The CDR3 DNA reads TGCAGTGCTAGTCTGGAGTCTTTCTACAATGAGCAGTTCTTC. Protein product: CSASLESFYNEQFF.

The chain recombines TRBV6-5 with TRBJ2-5, with D possibly TRBD2 on 6 matching bases. The CDR3 spans 15 residues. The V and J ends lost 2 bases and 5 bases respectively, with 15 bases between them. CDR1 is MNHEY and CDR2 is SVGAGI in the germline V gene. The CDR3 nucleotides read TGTGCCAGCAGTTACGGCCACGCGGGGCGCGAGACCCAGTACTTC. It encodes CASSYGHAGRETQYF.

J is TRBJ2-1 and V is TRBV25-1; 10 nucleotides agree with TRBD2. The CDR3 spans 15 residues. After removal of 4 bases from V and 8 bases from J, the junction contained 8 bases not matched to a gene. Germline V gene data show CDR1 as MGHDK and CDR2 as SYGVNS. The CDR3, as DNA: TGTGCCAGCAGTGGAATGAGCGGGAGGGCAGATGAGCAGTTCTTC. Its protein product is CASSGMSGRADEQFF.

The rearrangement uses TRBV7-4 and TRBJ2-5, with D tentatively TRBD2 (6 bases). This CDR3 is 16 amino acids long. Germline loops: CDR1 SGHVT, CDR2 SQSDAQ. The V end was cut by 5 bases, the J end by 5 bases, with 21 bases between. CDR3 nucleotides: TGTGCCAGCAGCCCCGAGGGTAGCGGCCCCGGGGAGACCCAGTACTTC. Its translation: CASSPEGSGPGETQYF. Using reference TRBV7-4 and TRBJ2-5 for the parts outside the CDR3, the full variable domain is GAGVSQSPRYKVAKRGRDVALRCDSISGHVTLYWYRQTLGQGSEVLTYSQSDAQRDKSGRPSGRFSAERPERSVSTLKIQRTEQGDSAVYLCASSPEGSGPGETQYFGPGTRLLVL.

This chain connects TRBV14 to TRBJ1-5; no clear D gene. The V end lost 5 bases, the J end lost 0 bases, and 17 bases lay between the germline ends. Looked up from germline, CDR1 is SGHDN and CDR2 is FVKESK. The CDR3 extends over 17 amino acids. Written as DNA, the CDR3 is TGTGCCAGCAGCTCACCGTGGGCACCCTATAGCAATCAGCCCCAGCATTTT. This gives the protein CASSSPWAPYSNQPQHF.

This chain uses TRBV15 with TRBJ2-6; D remains ambiguous. Looked up from germline, CDR1 is LNHNV and CDR2 is YYDKDF (reference sequence). There are 16 residues in the CDR3. Trimming took 2 bases from V and 0 from J, leaving 8 bases between them. The CDR3 is CATSRKPVSGANVLTF. The CDR3 DNA follows: TGTGCCACCAGCAGAAAACCGGTCTCTGGGGCCAACGTCCTGACTTTC.

This clone was picked up a small number of times. The V call is TRBV10-3, the J call TRBJ1-6; D perhaps matches TRBD1 (6 bases). This CDR3 region has 17 residues. CDR1 is ENHRY, CDR2 SYGVKD, per germline. The germline V and J ends were trimmed by 5 bases and 0 bases, with 14 bases remaining between them. The CDR3 spells CAISSTGEISYNSPLHF. The CDR3 DNA follows: TGTGCCATCAGTTCGACAGGTGAAATCTCCTATAATTCACCCCTCCACTTT.

V usage is TRBV2 and J usage is TRBJ2-7; 9 bases line up with TRBD1. Per germline, CDR1 SNHLY and CDR2 FYNNEI. The CDR3 contains 16 residues. The trim removed 3 bases at V and 9 bases at J, leaving 15 bases unmatched. The CDR3 bases are TGTGCCAGCAGTGACGTACACCTGGGGACAGGGAAGACGCAGTACTTC. Its translation: CASSDVHLGTGKTQYF.

V and J are TRBV2 and TRBJ2-7, with 12 positions matching TRBD2. Germline trimming cut 6 bases from V and 3 bases from J; bases unmatched to any gene: 12. CDR3 length equals 17 residues. CDR1 and CDR2 from the germline V gene are SNHLY and FYNNEI. CDR3 sequence (DNA): TGTGCCAGCAGGAGTCGACTAGCGGGGGACCAATACTACGAGCAGTACTTC. Amino acids: CASRSRLAGDQYYEQYF.

The rearrangement joins TRBV5-4 to TRBJ2-7, with 7 positions matching TRBD1. The CDR3 contains 14 residues. CDR1 SGHNT and CDR2 YYREEE come from the germline V gene (reference sequence). V dropped 1 base and J dropped 2; count of bases not matched to a gene: 3. The CDR3 DNA is TGTGCCAGCAGCTTGACCCAGGGGGCCTACGAGCAGTACTTC. This sequence encodes CASSLTQGAYEQYF.

This chain connects TRBV4-3 to TRBJ2-3, with TRBD2 identical over 12 bases. Trimming removed 5 bases from V and 1 base from J; junction bases left unmatched: 1. The CDR3 is 15 residues long. Germline V gene data show CDR1 as LGHNA and CDR2 as YSLEER. CDR3 DNA sequence: TGCGCCAGCAGCTGGACTAGCGGGGGCACAGATACGCAGTATTTT. This codes for CASSWTSGGTDTQYF.

The chain combines TRBV11-3 with TRBJ2-5; possible D gene TRBD1, 6 bases. The V end lost 2 bases, the J end lost 1 base, and 11 bases lay between the germline ends. This CDR3 comprises 15 residues. The germline CDR1 and CDR2 sequences are SGHNT and YENEEA. This CDR3 reads CASSLRTGSQETQYF. The CDR3 nucleotides read TGTGCCAGCAGCTTACGTACAGGGTCCCAAGAGACCCAGTACTTC.

The chain employs TRBV5-4 and TRBJ2-3; no clear D. The ends were cut back, 1 base at V and 0 bases at J, with 9 bases in the middle. The CDR3 contains 15 residues. CDR1 SGHNT and CDR2 YYREEE come from the germline V gene (reference sequence). The CDR3 here is CASSLRRLSTDTQYF. The CDR3 DNA sequence: TGTGCCAGCAGCTTGAGGAGACTTAGCACAGATACGCAGTATTTT.

V usage is TRBV4-3 and J usage is TRBJ2-1; 9 bases are a match to TRBD1. CDR1 is LGHNA and CDR2 is YSLEER in the germline V gene. V lost 1 base and J lost 10; bases outside the gene matches: 14. The CDR3 has 17 amino acids. The CDR3 region has the DNA TGCGCCAGCAGCCAAGGAGAGGGCGGGACAGGGCGGTGGGAGCAGTTCTTC. Protein product: CASSQGEGGTGRWEQFF.

The chain joins TRBV6-2 or TRBV6-3 to TRBJ1-5; TRBD1 might be the D (5 bases). The V and J ends lost 5 bases and 0 bases respectively, with 14 bases between them. The CDR3 runs 16 residues. CDR1 and CDR2 (germline): MNHEY, SVGEGT. Here the CDR3 reads CASSRGPNYSNQPQHF. The CDR3 nucleotides are TGTGCCAGCAGTAGGGGCCCGAATTATAGCAATCAGCCCCAGCATTTT.

CDR3 loop: CASSLASSNQPQHF. The CDR3 bases are TGTGCCAGCAGTTTGGCATCTAGCAATCAGCCCCAGCATTTT. The chain couples TRBV6-5 to TRBJ1-5; D gene ambiguous. Germline loops: CDR1 MNHEY, CDR2 SVGAGI. The CDR3 consists of 14 residues. V lost 4 bases to trimming and J lost 0 bases, with 7 bases between them.

This clone was picked up one time. The chain joins TRBV7-6 to TRBJ2-1; D is uncertain. Trimming pared 0 bases from V and 1 base from J, leaving 16 bases between. The germline V gene encodes CDR1 SGHVS and CDR2 FNYEAQ. The CDR3 is 18 residues long. The CDR3 DNA reads TGTGCCAGCAGCTTAGCGGTCCTTCCGGAGACTTCCTACAATGAGCAGTTCTTC. The encoded protein is CASSLAVLPETSYNEQFF.

This clone was picked up one time. The gene calls are TRBV9 and TRBJ1-2, with 8 bases that match TRBD1. This CDR3 is built from 15 residues. In germline, CDR1 is SGDLS, CDR2 YYNGEE. The J segment lost 4 bases and the V segment lost 4 bases, leaving 9 bases of the junction unmatched. The CDR3 nucleotides are TGTGCCAGCAGCTTCTCGGGACAGGCGATCTATGGCTACACCTTC. Its protein is CASSFSGQAIYGYTF.

This chain uses TRBV6-5 with TRBJ2-7; possible D gene TRBD1, 5 bases. V dropped 5 bases and J dropped 2 bases, with 16 bases sitting between them. CDR1 is MNHEY and CDR2 is SVGAGI in the germline V gene. CDR3 size: 15 residues. The CDR3 region has the DNA TGTGCCAGCAGTCCCCAGGGTATCAAGGCCTACGAGCAGTACTTC. It specifies CASSPQGIKAYEQYF.

V usage is TRBV2 and J usage is TRBJ1-4; the D gene is possibly TRBD1 (6 bases). The CDR3 covers 16 residues. Germline CDR1 reads SNHLY; CDR2 reads FYNNEI. Trimming removed 6 bases at V and 5 bases at J, with 19 bases between. CDR3 sequence: CASSSTGKGLNEKLFF. CDR3 coding DNA: TGTGCCAGCAGCAGTACAGGGAAGGGGTTGAATGAAAAACTGTTTTTT.

Only a few counts were recorded for this clone. The chain has TRBV7-8 and TRBJ1-2; 8 bases are shared with TRBD1. V was pared by 4 bases and J by 8 bases, with 6 bases of the junction left unmatched. The CDR3 length is 13 residues. Germline CDR1 is SGHVS and CDR2 is FQNEAQ. CDR3 nucleotides: TGTGCCAGCAGCTACCAGGGGGCCTGGGGCTACACCTTC. It yields the protein CASSYQGAWGYTF.

This clone has just a few counts. The chain carries TRBV10-3 and TRBJ2-7; TRBD1 matches at 7 bases. CDR1 ENHRY and CDR2 SYGVKD come from the germline V gene. The V gene end was trimmed by 4 bases and the J gene end by 6 bases; junction bases not matched to a gene: 3. The CDR3 covers 12 residues. The CDR3 sequence: CAISASGGEQYF. The CDR3 nucleotides read TGTGCCATCAGTGCTTCAGGGGGCGAGCAGTACTTC.

The chain is built from TRBV5-1 and TRBJ2-5; 9 bases align to TRBD1. The germline V gene has CDR1 SGHRS and CDR2 YFSETQ. The CDR3 runs to 15 residues. The ends lost 4 bases at V and 5 bases at J; junction bases unmatched: 9. The CDR3 coding sequence is TGCGCCAGCAGCCCACAACAGGGGGCCAGGGAGACCCAGTACTTC. Protein: CASSPQQGARETQYF. Using reference TRBV5-1 and TRBJ2-5 for the parts outside the CDR3, the full variable domain is KAGVTQTPRYLIKTRGQQVTLSCSPISGHRSVSWYQQTPGQGLQFLFEYFSETQRNKGNFPGRFSGRQFSNSRSEMNVSTLELGDSALYLCASSPQQGARETQYFGPGTRLLVL.

The chain has TRBV12-5 and TRBJ1-6; 8 nucleotides line up with TRBD1. V shed 10 bases, J shed 10 bases, and the junction held 6 bases outside the gene matches. The CDR3 is 12 amino acids. Germline CDR1 reads LGHNT; CDR2 reads FRNRAP. CDR3 coding DNA: TGTGCTACCGGACAGGGTTTCTCACCCCTCCACTTT. Translated: CATGQGFSPLHF.

V and J are TRBV7-2 and TRBJ2-2, with D hard to call. The CDR3 length is 12 residues. Trimming took off 5 bases at V and 6 bases at J, with 7 bases between the two ends. In germline, CDR1 is SGHTA, CDR2 FQGNSA. The CDR3 loop is CASSIPPGELFF. The CDR3 DNA sequence: TGTGCCAGCAGCATTCCTCCCGGGGAGCTGTTTTTT.

V and J are TRBV6-1 and TRBJ1-2; D is possibly TRBD1 (6 bases). The CDR3 is 13 amino acids. In germline, CDR1 is MNHNS, CDR2 SASEGT. Trimming left V 2 bases short and J 5 bases short, with 9 bases between. CDR3 DNA sequence: TGTGCCAGCAGTGAATACAGGGATTATGGCTACACCTTC. Translation gives CASSEYRDYGYTF.